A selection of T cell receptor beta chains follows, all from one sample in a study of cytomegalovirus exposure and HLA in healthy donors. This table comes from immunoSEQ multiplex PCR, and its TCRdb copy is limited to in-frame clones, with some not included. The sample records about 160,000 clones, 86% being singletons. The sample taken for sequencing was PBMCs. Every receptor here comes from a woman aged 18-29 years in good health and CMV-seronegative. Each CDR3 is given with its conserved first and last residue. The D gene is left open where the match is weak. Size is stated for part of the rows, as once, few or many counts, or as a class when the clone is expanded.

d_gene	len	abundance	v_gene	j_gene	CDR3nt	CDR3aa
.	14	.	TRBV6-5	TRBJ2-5	TGTGCCAGCAGTGACCGACAGCTCCAAGAGACCCAGTACTTC	CASSDRQLQETQYF
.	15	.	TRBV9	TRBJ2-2	TGTGCCAGCAGCGTAGCCGGAAATCAGGGCGGGGAGCTGTTTTTT	CASSVAGNQGGELFF
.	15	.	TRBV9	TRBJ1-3	TGTGCCAGCAGCGCCCGACAGTTCTCTGGAAACACCATATATTTT	CASSARQFSGNTIYF
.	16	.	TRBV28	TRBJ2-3	TGTGCCAGCAGTTTACCAGGAAGGGGCCTCCGGGATACGCAGTATTTT	CASSLPGRGLRDTQYF
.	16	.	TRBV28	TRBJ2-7	TGTGCCAGCAGTTTTCGTTTCACAGACCAATCCTACGAGCAGTACTTC	CASSFRFTDQSYEQYF
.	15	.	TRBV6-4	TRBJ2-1	TGTGCCAGCACCAAACAGGCCCACTCCTACAATGAGCAGTTCTTC	CASTKQAHSYNEQFF
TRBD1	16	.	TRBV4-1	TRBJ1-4	TGCGCCAGCAGCCAAAATGAGAGGACAGGATTCGAAAAACTGTTTTTT	CASSQNERTGFEKLFF
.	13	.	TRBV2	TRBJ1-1	TGTGCCAGCAACCTTAGAGGGTACACTGAAGCTTTCTTT	CASNLRGYTEAFF
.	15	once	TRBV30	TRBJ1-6	TGTGCCTGGAGTGTAAGGGCCAGGGGAAATTCACCCCTCCACTTT	CAWSVRARGNSPLHF
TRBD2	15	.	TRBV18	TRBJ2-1	TGTGCCAGCTCACAATCCGGGACTAGGGGAAATGAGCAGTTCTTC	CASSQSGTRGNEQFF
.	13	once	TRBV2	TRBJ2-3	TGTGCCAGCAGTGAAATAGGCACAGATACGCAGTATTTT	CASSEIGTDTQYF
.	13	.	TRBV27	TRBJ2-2	TGTGCCAGCAGTTTATCGCTACTCGGGGAGCTGTTTTTT	CASSLSLLGELFF
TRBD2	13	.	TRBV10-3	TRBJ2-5	TGTGCCAGCATAGCGGGGAGAGGAGAGACCCAGTACTTC	CASIAGRGETQYF
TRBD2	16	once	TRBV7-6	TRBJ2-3	TGTGCCAGCAGCGGAAGCGGGACCCCATTCACAGATACGCAGTATTTT	CASSGSGTPFTDTQYF
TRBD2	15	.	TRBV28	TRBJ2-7	TGTGCCAGCAGTTTTGCTAGCGGGAGGGTTTACGAGCAGTACTTC	CASSFASGRVYEQYF
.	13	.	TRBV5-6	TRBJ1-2	TGTGCCAGCAGCTTAGGGGCCCTCTATGGCTACACCTTC	CASSLGALYGYTF
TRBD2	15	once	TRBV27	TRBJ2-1	TGTGCCAGCAGTCGTAGCGGGAGGGACTACAATGAGCAGTTCTTC	CASSRSGRDYNEQFF